This T cell receptor beta chain was documented in a study of CD8+CD57+ T cells in acquired aplastic anemia. The CDR3 is made up of 16 amino acids. Germline CDR1 is SGHRS and CDR2 is YFSETQ. CDR3 and TCR beta VDJ profiling relied on a genomic DNA template. TCRdb passed the reads through MiXCR, listing each CDR3 protein once. Among 120,000 or so distinct CDR3 sequences listed, less than 50% were seen once. CD8+CD57+ cell expansion, shown by flow cytometry, had occurred in the patients selected for sequencing. This clonotype was sampled from a human donor with aplastic anemia. The chain couples TRBV5-1 to TRBJ2-7; D gene unclear. The end of the DNA fits TRBJ2-5 better, so the J call may be wrong. Source material: sorted CD4+, CD8+, or CD8+CD57+ T cells (not recorded which) from PBMCs. CDR3 bases: TGCGCCAGCAGCCACTACAGCCCAACAGCAAGCGAGACCCAGTACTTC. It specifies CASSHYSPTASETQYF.